The sequence of this TCR beta chain was determined in a study of cytomegalovirus exposure and HLA in healthy donors. Germline assignment: CDR1 SEHNR and CDR2 FQNEAQ (reference sequence). The CDR3 contains 13 residues. Trimming took off 1 base at V and 6 bases at J, with 6 bases between the two ends. This clone was found a few times. The PCR contained 60 Vbeta and 13 Jbeta primers. Clones were sequenced by immunoSEQ multiplex PCR, and TCRdb holds only the in-frame ones, with some missing. The table has some 130,000 clones, about 73% seen once. This rearrangement joins TRBV7-9 to TRBJ2-2; D unresolved. This receptor was obtained from a human donor in good health. Sequencing was done on a sample of PBMCs. CDR3: CASSLGWPGELFF. The CDR3 region has the DNA TGTGCCAGCAGCTTAGGGTGGCCCGGGGAGCTGTTTTTT. Based on the CDR3 plus reference TRBV7-9 and TRBJ2-2, the full variable domain is DTGVSQNPRHKITKRGQNVTFRCDPISEHNRLYWYRQTLGQGPEFLTYFQNEAQLEKSRLLSDRFSAERPKGSFSTLEIQRTEQGDSAMYLCASSLGWPGELFFGEGSRLTVL.